The TCR beta chain described here comes from a study of blood T cells in healthy people across ages. This clonotype showed up just a few times. What it binds is unknown. For the second PCR, which ran for about 6 to 11 cycles, a sample-barcoded 5' primer and a J-beta primer mix were used. Every cDNA molecule bore a tag from a template-switch adaptor containing 12 random nucleotides. TCRdb ran MiXCR on the 5' RACE reads and lists one entry per CDR3 protein. In the table there are roughly 1,500,000 distinct CDR3 sequences, around 35% of which are singletons. Study-level results: Age advanced and TCR beta diversity per million T cells fell, roughly linearly. The long-lived group displayed more naive CD4+ cells, plus higher diversity, than the aged donors did.

The CDR3 totals 14 residues. Germline-derived CDR1 and CDR2 are SGDLS and YYNGEE. Trimming pared 0 bases from V and 5 bases from J, leaving 9 bases between. The chain recombines TRBV9 with TRBJ2-1, with unresolved D. The receptor's source is a woman aged 25 to 39 in good health. Source material: blood. The chain's CDR3 is CASSVGLVDNEQFF. The CDR3 DNA is TGTGCCAGCAGCGTAGGCCTCGTGGACAATGAGCAGTTCTTC.